A single sample gave rise to the 27 T cell receptor beta chains below, sequenced in a study of identifying expanded T cells in peripheral blood. Assay: immunoSEQ multiplex PCR; the TCRdb copy retains only in-frame clones and omits some. The data show around 100,000 clones, 75% to 90% seen once. The sequencing sample was made of blood. All receptors come from a person aged 18 to 70 in good health.

This sequence joins TRBV7-2 and TRBJ1-1; 12 nucleotides align to TRBD1. This CDR3 is 14 amino acids long. After removal of 4 bases from V and 4 bases from J, the junction contained 1 base not matched to a gene. Looked up from germline, CDR1 is SGHTA and CDR2 is FQGNSA. The CDR3 DNA follows: TGTGCCAGCAGCTGGGACAGGGGGCGCACTGAAGCTTTCTTT. Protein sequence: CASSWDRGRTEAFF. The entire variable domain, with the rest obtained from reference TRBV7-2 and TRBJ1-1, is as follows: GAGVSQSPSNKVTEKGKDVELRCDPISGHTALYWYRQSLGQGLEFLIYFQGNSAPDKSGLPSDRFSAERTGGSVSTLTIQRTQQEDSAVYLCASSWDRGRTEAFFGQGTRLTVV.

The CDR3: CSVEDGWQGEGYTF. The DNA of the CDR3 is TGCAGCGTTGAAGATGGGTGGCAGGGGGAAGGCTACACCTTC. The chain links TRBV29-1 to TRBJ1-2; 7 bases align to TRBD1. The germline V gene has CDR1 SQVTM and CDR2 ANQGSEA. The V segment lost 0 bases and the J segment 8 bases; nucleotides outside the gene matches: 9. This CDR3 has 14 residues.

This clone was counted between two and nine times. The chain carries TRBV6-1 and TRBJ2-7; tentatively, D is TRBD1 or TRBD2 (5 bases each). The germline gives CDR1 MNHNS, CDR2 SASEGT. The length of the CDR3 is 16 residues. V shed 4 bases and J shed 0 bases, with 16 bases lying between them. As DNA, the CDR3 is TGTGCCAGCAGTGCCGAGGGGCGGTCTGACTCCTACGAGCAGTACTTC. It translates to CASSAEGRSDSYEQYF.

This chain connects TRBV7-2 to TRBJ2-5, with D perhaps TRBD1 or TRBD2 (5 bases each). Germline CDR1 is SGHTA and CDR2 is FQGNSA. Trimming took off 5 bases at V and 5 bases at J, with 18 bases between the two ends. CDR3 size: 15 residues. The CDR3 DNA sequence: TGTGCCAGCAGCCCAAACCGAGGGACCACGGAGACCCAGTACTTC. Translating it yields CASSPNRGTTETQYF. Full variable domain (missing parts from reference TRBV7-2 and TRBJ2-5): GAGVSQSPSNKVTEKGKDVELRCDPISGHTALYWYRQSLGQGLEFLIYFQGNSAPDKSGLPSDRFSAERTGGSVSTLTIQRTQQEDSAVYLCASSPNRGTTETQYFGPGTRLLVL.

V and J are TRBV7-2 and TRBJ1-2; D is perhaps TRBD1 (5 bases). Looked up from germline, CDR1 is SGHTA and CDR2 is FQGNSA. V shed 5 bases and J shed 9 bases, with 16 bases lying between them. The CDR3 spans 13 residues. The CDR3 bases are TGTGCCAGCAGCCCTAATGCTCAGGGCCGCTACACCTTC. Protein product: CASSPNAQGRYTF.

The chain couples TRBV11-2 to TRBJ2-7, with a weak D call TRBD2 (5 bases). The V end was cut by 0 bases, the J end by 6 bases, with 12 bases between. Germline CDR1 reads SGHAT; CDR2 reads FQNNGV. This CDR3 is 14 amino acids long. CDR3: CASSLDYSGGEQYF. The CDR3, as DNA: TGTGCCAGCAGCTTAGACTACAGTGGAGGCGAGCAGTACTTC.

There are many counts of this clone. The J gene is TRBJ2-1, the V gene TRBV7-9; D unclear. The CDR3 is 18 amino acids. Trimming took off 5 bases at V and 2 bases at J, with 22 bases between the two ends. Germline lookup yields CDR1 SEHNR and CDR2 FQNEAQ (reference sequence). The CDR3 DNA is TGTGCCAGCAGCCCCGGGTTTCTCAGAGCGAGGACCTACAATGAGCAGTTCTTC. This translates into CASSPGFLRARTYNEQFF.

The J gene is TRBJ1-5, the V gene TRBV7-2, with 7 nucleotides matching TRBD1. Germline loops: CDR1 SGHTA, CDR2 FQGNSA. This CDR3 is built from 13 residues. Trimming cost V 8 bases and J 3 bases; bases outside gene matches: 4. The CDR3 loop reads CASGQAYNQPQHF. Here the CDR3 DNA reads TGTGCCAGCGGACAGGCCTACAATCAGCCCCAGCATTTT.

The V gene is TRBV18, the J gene TRBJ1-1, with 12 bases that match TRBD1. This CDR3 has 18 residues. V gave up 1 base and J gave up 4 bases; unmatched junction bases: 10. CDR1 is KGHSH, CDR2 LQKENI, per germline. Here the CDR3 reads CASSPRRDRGLVGTEAFF. The CDR3 DNA sequence: TGTGCCAGCTCACCACGGCGGGACAGGGGGCTTGTTGGCACTGAAGCTTTCTTT. The entire variable domain, with the rest obtained from reference TRBV18 and TRBJ1-1, is as follows: NAGVMQNPRHLVRRRGQEARLRCSPMKGHSHVYWYRQLPEEGLKFMVYLQKENIIDESGMPKERFSAEFPKEGPSILRIQQVVRGDSAAYFCASSPRRDRGLVGTEAFFGQGTRLTVV.

The chain couples TRBV25-1 to TRBJ1-1; tentative D call: TRBD1 (5 bases). V gave up 5 bases and J gave up 5 bases, with 15 bases separating them. CDR1 is MGHDK, CDR2 SYGVNS, per germline. The CDR3 sequence is 14 residues long. The CDR3 bases are TGTGCCAGCAGTAGGCAGGGAGTCAAGACTGAAGCTTTCTTT. It encodes CASSRQGVKTEAFF. Based on the CDR3 plus reference TRBV25-1 and TRBJ1-1, the full variable domain is EADIYQTPRYLVIGTGKKITLECSQTMGHDKMYWYQQDPGMELHLIHYSYGVNSTEKGDLSSESTVSRIRTEHFPLTLESARPSHTSQYLCASSRQGVKTEAFFGQGTRLTVV.

CDR3 region: CACTRKTMNTEAFF. CDR3 coding DNA: TGTGCCTGCACCAGAAAAACTATGAACACTGAAGCTTTCTTT. The rearrangement uses TRBV30 and TRBJ1-1; D is undetermined. CDR1 is GTSNPN and CDR2 is SVGIG in the germline V gene (reference sequence). The CDR3 is 14 amino acids. Trimming took off 6 bases at V and 0 bases at J, with 14 bases between the two ends.

This chain links TRBV4-3 with TRBJ1-3; 9 bases are shared with TRBD1. The V gene end was trimmed by 5 bases and the J gene end by 10 bases; junction bases not matched to a gene: 9. This CDR3 has 14 amino acids. Germline V gives CDR1 LGHNA, CDR2 YSLEER. This CDR3 reads CASSFLGQGKTIYF. DNA of the CDR3: TGCGCCAGCAGCTTTCTGGGACAGGGTAAAACCATATATTTT.

The chain carries TRBV4-2 and TRBJ2-7, with a weak D call TRBD1 (6 bases). Germline V CDR1 and CDR2: LGHNA, YNFKEQ. V lost 4 bases and J 6 bases, leaving 19 bases between the germline ends. The CDR3 spans 15 residues. In nucleotides, the CDR3 is TGTGCCAGCAGCCCCGGTCAGGGGCCCTCGGTCGAGCAGTACTTC. It specifies CASSPGQGPSVEQYF.

V usage is TRBV7-2 and J usage is TRBJ2-3; the D call may be TRBD1 or TRBD2 (5 bases each). Germline V lookup: CDR1 SGHTA, CDR2 FQGNSA. V was clipped by 10 bases and J by 0 bases, with 14 bases between them. CDR3 length: 14 residues. The CDR3 bases are TGTGCCACGACTGGGGGAGCCAGCACAGATACGCAGTATTTT. It codes for CATTGGASTDTQYF.

This clone occurred a few times. The V gene is TRBV21-1, the J gene TRBJ2-7; the D call of TRBD2 is as the table states it, not checked on the DNA. TRBV21-1 is a pseudogene segment. The CDR3 is 18 residues long. CDR3 sequence: CASSKAGHKIKSQYEQYF. CDR3 coding DNA: TGTGCCAGCAGCAAAGCCGGTCATAAAATCAAAAGTCAATACGAGCAGTACTTC.

The chain recombines TRBV14 with TRBJ1-6, with no clear D. Germline CDR1 is SGHDN and CDR2 is FVKESK. V dropped 0 bases and J dropped 0 bases, with 3 bases sitting between them. The CDR3 runs to 15 residues. The CDR3 region has the DNA TGTGCCAGCAGCCAAGAAAGCTCCTATAATTCACCCCTCCACTTT. Protein product: CASSQESSYNSPLHF.

This clone showed up just once. J is TRBJ1-1 and V is TRBV6-6; 7 bases map to TRBD1. CDR3 length: 14 residues. Trimming removed 3 bases from V and 3 bases from J; junction bases left unmatched: 4. Germline V gives CDR1 MNHNY, CDR2 SVGAGI (reference sequence). DNA of the CDR3: TGTGCCAGCAGTTATTCCACAGGGGACACTGAAGCTTTCTTT. This gives the protein CASSYSTGDTEAFF.

This rearrangement joins TRBV18 to TRBJ1-6; the D gene is possibly TRBD1 (5 bases). The CDR3 is 14 amino acids. V was trimmed by 1 base and J by 7 bases, leaving 8 bases between them. Germline assignment: CDR1 KGHSH and CDR2 LQKENI. The CDR3 protein is CASSPRQQNSPLHF. The DNA for the CDR3 is TGTGCCAGCTCACCACGACAGCAAAATTCACCCCTCCACTTT. The complete variable domain, with remaining parts taken from reference TRBV18 and TRBJ1-6, reads NAGVMQNPRHLVRRRGQEARLRCSPMKGHSHVYWYRQLPEEGLKFMVYLQKENIIDESGMPKERFSAEFPKEGPSILRIQQVVRGDSAAYFCASSPRQQNSPLHFGNGTRLTVT.

Of note for this clone: Within the sample, other DNA sequences also encode this same CDR3. The chain is built from TRBV7-2 and TRBJ2-3, with D perhaps matching TRBD1 or TRBD2 (5 bases each). The CDR3 spans 15 residues. Germline values: CDR1 SGHTA, CDR2 FQGNSA. The V and J ends lost 5 bases and 0 bases respectively, with 12 bases between them. CDR3 nucleotides: TGTGCCAGCAGCCTCCGGGGCTCTAGCACAGATACGCAGTATTTT. This encodes CASSLRGSSTDTQYF.

This chain connects TRBV28 to TRBJ1-5, with a tentative D call TRBD1 (6 bases). V lost 10 bases to trimming and J lost 4 bases, with 14 bases between them. Looked up from germline, CDR1 is MDHEN and CDR2 is SYDVKM. The CDR3 runs to 13 residues. In DNA, the CDR3 is TGTGCCACTACAGGGTCGGGGAATCAGCCCCAGCATTTT. Translation gives CATTGSGNQPQHF.

V usage is TRBV28 and J usage is TRBJ1-5; possibly TRBD1 for D (6 bases). In germline, CDR1 is MDHEN, CDR2 SYDVKM. The V gene lost 3 bases and the J gene lost 9 bases, with 9 bases spanning the gap. The length of the CDR3 is 12 residues. The CDR3: CASSFRGRPQHF. The CDR3 DNA sequence: TGTGCCAGCAGTTTTAGGGGGAGGCCCCAGCATTTT. The full variable domain, in which reference TRBV28 and TRBJ1-5 provide the parts outside the CDR3, is DVKVTQSSRYLVKRTGEKVFLECVQDMDHENMFWYRQDPGLGLRLIYFSYDVKMKEKGDIPEGYSVSREKKERFSLILESASTNQTSMYLCASSFRGRPQHFGDGTRLSIL.

The rearrangement links TRBV6-1 to TRBJ2-3; 9 bases fit TRBD2. J lost 2 bases, V lost 2 bases, and 11 bases had no gene match. CDR1 is MNHNS, CDR2 SASEGT, per germline. The CDR3 spans 18 residues. CDR3 nucleotides: TGTGCCAGCAGTGAACTCATTATTAGCGGGGGTTCCACAGATACGCAGTATTTT. Its translation: CASSELIISGGSTDTQYF.

V and J are TRBV4-1 and TRBJ2-1; D is uncertain. This CDR3 has 11 amino acids. Trimming stripped 4 bases from V and 7 bases from J, with 5 bases between. CDR1 and CDR2 (germline): MGHRA, YSYEKL. The CDR3 loop reads CASSLRNEQFF. The CDR3 nucleotides read TGCGCCAGCAGCCTCAGGAATGAGCAGTTCTTC.

The chain couples TRBV7-9 to TRBJ1-1; D is undetermined. Trimming took 0 bases from V and 0 from J, leaving 11 bases between them. The CDR3 covers 16 residues. Germline loops: CDR1 SEHNR, CDR2 FQNEAQ (reference sequence). The chain's CDR3 is CASSLARRGMNTEAFF. In DNA form, the CDR3 reads TGTGCCAGCAGCTTAGCTAGACGGGGAATGAACACTGAAGCTTTCTTT.

The V and J genes are TRBV9 and TRBJ1-6; TRBD1 matches at 9 bases. The CDR3 is made up of 14 amino acids. Trimming took 4 bases from V and 8 from J; bases not matched to a gene: 4. Germline CDR1 is SGDLS and CDR2 is YYNGEE. The CDR3 region is CASSMTGGDSPLHF. The CDR3 DNA is TGTGCCAGCAGCATGACAGGGGGGGATTCACCCCTCCACTTT.

V gene TRBV2 combines with J gene TRBJ2-1; 7 nucleotides line up with TRBD1. Germline CDR1 is SNHLY and CDR2 is FYNNEI. J lost 7 bases, V lost 1 base, and 10 bases had no gene match. The CDR3 is 16 amino acids. The CDR3, as DNA: TGTGCCAGCAGTGAAGGTGTTGGACAGGTACCAAATGAGCAGTTCTTC. This gives the protein CASSEGVGQVPNEQFF.

V gene TRBV15 combines with J gene TRBJ2-1, with D perhaps matching TRBD1 (6 bases). CDR3 length: 17 amino acids. The V gene lost 3 bases and the J gene lost 3 bases, with 18 bases spanning the gap. Germline-derived CDR1 and CDR2 are LNHNV and YYDKDF (reference sequence). CDR3 in amino acids: CATSSPEKGEIYNEQFF. In DNA form, the CDR3 reads TGTGCCACCAGCAGCCCAGAAAAGGGGGAGATCTACAATGAGCAGTTCTTC.